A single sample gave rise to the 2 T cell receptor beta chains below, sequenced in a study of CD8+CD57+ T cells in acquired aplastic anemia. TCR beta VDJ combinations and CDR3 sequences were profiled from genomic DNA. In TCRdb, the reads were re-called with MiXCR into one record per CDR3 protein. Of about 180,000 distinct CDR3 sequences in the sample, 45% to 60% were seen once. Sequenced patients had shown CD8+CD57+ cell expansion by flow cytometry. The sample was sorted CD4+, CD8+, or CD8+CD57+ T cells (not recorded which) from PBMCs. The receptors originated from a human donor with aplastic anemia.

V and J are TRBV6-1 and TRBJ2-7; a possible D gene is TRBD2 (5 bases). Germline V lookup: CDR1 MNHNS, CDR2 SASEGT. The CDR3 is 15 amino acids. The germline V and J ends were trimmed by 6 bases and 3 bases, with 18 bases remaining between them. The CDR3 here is CASRTPMRAVYEQYF. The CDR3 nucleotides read TGTGCCAGCAGGACCCCCATGAGGGCGGTCTACGAGCAGTACTTC.

CDR3 sequence: CSVRERQGVFNEQFF. The CDR3 coding sequence is TGCAGCGTCCGCGAAAGACAGGGGGTCTTCAATGAGCAGTTCTTC. The gene calls are TRBV29-1 and TRBJ2-1, with 9 bases lining up with TRBD1. Germline values: CDR1 SQVTM, CDR2 ANQGSEA. The CDR3 runs to 15 residues. With V trimmed by 6 bases and J by 6 bases, 12 bases remained unmatched.